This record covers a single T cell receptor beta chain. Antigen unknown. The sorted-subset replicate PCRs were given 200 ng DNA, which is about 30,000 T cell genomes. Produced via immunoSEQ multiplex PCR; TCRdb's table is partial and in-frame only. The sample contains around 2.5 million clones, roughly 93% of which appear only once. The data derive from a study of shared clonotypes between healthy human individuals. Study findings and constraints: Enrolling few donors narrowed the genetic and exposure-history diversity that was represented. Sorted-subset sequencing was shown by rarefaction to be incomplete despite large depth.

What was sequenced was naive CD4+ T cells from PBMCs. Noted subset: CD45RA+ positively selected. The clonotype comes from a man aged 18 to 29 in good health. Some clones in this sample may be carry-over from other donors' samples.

CDR3 protein: CASSLANPTGVGTQYF. The CDR3 nucleotides read TGTGCCAGCAGCTTGGCCAATCCCACAGGGGTAGGGACCCAGTACTTC. The chain is built from TRBV5-4 and TRBJ2-5, with TRBD1 matching over 7 bases. V gave up 0 bases and J gave up 7 bases; unmatched junction bases: 12. Germline V lookup: CDR1 SGHNT, CDR2 YYREEE (reference sequence). The CDR3 extends over 16 amino acids. Supplemented by reference TRBV5-4 and TRBJ2-5, the full variable domain reads ETGVTQSPTHLIKTRGQQVTLRCSSQSGHNTVSWYQQALGQGPQFIFQYYREEENGRGNFPPRFSGLQFPNYSSELNVNALELDDSALYLCASSLANPTGVGTQYFGPGTRLLVL.